This T cell receptor beta chain was captured by sequencing in a study of blood T cell repertoires in COVID-19. This CDR3 is 15 amino acids long. V lost 4 bases and J 3 bases, leaving 15 bases between the germline ends. From germline, CDR1 is LGHNA and CDR2 YSLEER. Study processing details: Amplification of reference gene primers provided the estimated nucleated cell counts. Only in-frame clones appear in the TCRdb table, and some are missing; sequencing was by immunoSEQ multiplex PCR. V, J and clone size are taken as reported in that table, and D and trimming were inferred from the DNA itself. The table includes around 130,000 clones, 84% detected once.

The clonotype comes from a woman aged 18-30 years who had been exposed to COVID-19. The chain recombines TRBV4-3 with TRBJ1-1, with a possible D match to TRBD1 (6 bases). The sequenced sample consisted of PBMCs or T cells enriched from blood (not recorded which). Here the CDR3 DNA reads TGCGCCAGCAGCCGCGGACAGCAGGGCGACACTGAAGCTTTCTTT. Translating gives CASSRGQQGDTEAFF.